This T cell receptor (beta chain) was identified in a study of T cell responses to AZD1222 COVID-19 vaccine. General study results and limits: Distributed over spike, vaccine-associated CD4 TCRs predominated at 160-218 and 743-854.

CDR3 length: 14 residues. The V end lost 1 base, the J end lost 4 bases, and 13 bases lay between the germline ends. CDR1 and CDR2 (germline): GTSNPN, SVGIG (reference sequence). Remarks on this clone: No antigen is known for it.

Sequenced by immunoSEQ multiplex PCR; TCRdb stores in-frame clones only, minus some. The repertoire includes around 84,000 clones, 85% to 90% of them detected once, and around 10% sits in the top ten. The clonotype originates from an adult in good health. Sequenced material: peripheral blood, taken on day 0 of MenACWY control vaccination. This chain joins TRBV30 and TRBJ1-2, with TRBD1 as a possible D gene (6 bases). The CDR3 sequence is CAWSALTGIYGYTF. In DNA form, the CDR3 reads TGTGCCTGGAGTGCCCTAACAGGGATCTATGGCTACACCTTC.